This TCR beta chain is drawn from a study of T cells in Graves' hyperthyroidism and ophthalmopathy. Findings and limits, study-wide: Most expanded thyroid clonotypes above 0.001 recurred in blood.

V lost 4 bases to trimming and J lost 1 base, with 15 bases between them. Per the germline V gene, CDR1 is SGDLS and CDR2 is YYNGEE. This CDR3 spans 17 amino acids. Uncontrolled infection, other autoimmune disease, pregnancy or lactation barred patients from enrollment. Clinical symptoms, serum thyroxine and TRAb, thyroid ultrasound and orbital computed tomography together formed the diagnostic basis. The table lists this clonotype with many counts. The antigen remains undetermined. There were TCR beta CDR3 regions amplified from RNA transcripts. The primer set for the first-round RT-PCR of the TCR CDR3 was HTBI. TCRdb itself ran the multiplex PCR reads through MiXCR, one entry per CDR3 protein. The sample contains around 760,000 distinct CDR3 sequences, around 40% of which appear only once.

The sample was blood. The source of this sequence is a woman between 40 and 55 years old with Graves' hyperthyroidism. The chain combines TRBV9 with TRBJ2-6; no definite D call. The CDR3 spells CASSTAPLWSGANVLTF. In nucleotides, the CDR3 is TGTGCCAGCAGCACGGCCCCTTTATGGTCTGGGGCCAACGTCCTGACTTTC.